The 7 T cell receptor beta chains in this list originate from one sample, sequenced in a study of blood T cell repertoires in COVID-19. Profiling relied on immunoSEQ multiplex PCR, and the TCRdb table lists in-frame clones only, not all of them. The table lists some 200,000 clones, approximately 85% of them singletons, with approximately 9.8% in the top ten. Sequencing was performed on peripheral blood. The origin of the receptors is a woman over 75 with acute or convalescent COVID-19.

J is TRBJ1-6 and V is TRBV19; D remains unclear. The CDR3 contains 17 residues. The germline CDR1 and CDR2 sequences are LNHDA and SQIVND (reference sequence). V was trimmed by 1 base and J by 0 bases, leaving 10 bases between them. The CDR3: CASSIGGRFSYNSPLHF. CDR3 in DNA: TGTGCCAGTAGTATAGGAGGCCGTTTCTCCTATAATTCACCCCTCCACTTT.

This chain uses TRBV29-1 with TRBJ1-2; 11 bases are a match to TRBD1. The CDR3 spans 13 residues. V was pared by 4 bases and J by 4 bases, with 2 bases of the junction left unmatched. CDR1 and CDR2 from the germline V gene are SQVTM and ANQGSEA. The CDR3 coding sequence is TGCAGCGTTGTGGGGACAGGGGGCTATGGCTACACCTTC. The encoded protein is CSVVGTGGYGYTF.

V gene TRBV3-1 (or the pseudogene TRBV3-2) combines with J gene TRBJ1-6; no clear D gene. Per germline, CDR1 LGHDT and CDR2 YNNKEL (reference sequence). CDR3 size: 14 residues. V lost 4 bases, J lost 5 bases, and 9 bases lay in between. DNA for the CDR3: TGTGCCAGCAGCCCCGGACTCGATAATTCACCCCTCCACTTT. Its translation is CASSPGLDNSPLHF.

The rearrangement links TRBV24-1 to TRBJ1-4, with 9 positions matching TRBD1. Per germline, CDR1 KGHDR and CDR2 SFDVKD. V gave up 4 bases and J gave up 2 bases; unmatched junction bases: 4. The CDR3 has 16 amino acids. The CDR3 here is CATSEGQGPTNEKLFF. CDR3 nucleotides: TGTGCCACCAGTGAGGGACAGGGCCCTACTAATGAAAAACTGTTTTTT.

This clone was detected only once. The genes are TRBV7-9 and TRBJ1-1; 8 positions match TRBD1. CDR1 is SEHNR and CDR2 is FQNEAQ in the germline V gene (reference sequence). The CDR3 is 14 residues long. J lost 2 bases, V lost 7 bases, and 6 bases had no gene match. Here the CDR3 reads CASTMAGGNTEAFF. In nucleotides, the CDR3 is TGTGCCAGCACTATGGCAGGGGGCAACACTGAAGCTTTCTTT.

This sequence joins TRBV5-5 and TRBJ1-3, with a tentative D call TRBD1 (6 bases). Germline-derived CDR1 and CDR2 are SGHKS and YYEKEE (reference sequence). The germline V and J ends were trimmed by 1 base and 0 bases, with 17 bases remaining between them. CDR3 length equals 18 residues. The CDR3 sequence is CASSLRRPQGTSGNTIYF. As DNA, the CDR3 is TGTGCCAGCAGCTTGCGGAGGCCACAGGGAACCTCTGGAAACACCATATATTTT.

The chain couples TRBV5-3 to TRBJ1-1; 10 bases line up with TRBD1. TRBV5-3 has ORF status, its function being uncertain. V dropped 4 bases and J dropped 5; count of bases not matched to a gene: 8. The CDR3 is made up of 15 amino acids. CDR3 in amino acids: CARSTPGTGATEAFF. CDR3 nucleotide sequence: TGTGCCAGAAGCACCCCCGGGACAGGGGCGACTGAAGCTTTCTTT.